The clone carrying this T cell receptor (beta chain) was detected only once. TCRdb's copy holds only in-frame clones and misses some; the assay was immunoSEQ multiplex PCR. Counted here are 300,000 to 400,000 clones, more than 75% occurring once; the ten biggest clones make up approximately 1%. V was pared by 8 bases and J by 7 bases, with 11 bases of the junction left unmatched. Germline V lookup: CDR1 WSHSY, CDR2 SAAADI. CDR3 length equals 13 residues. The data are from a study of blood T cell repertoires in COVID-19. Sequencing was performed on PBMCs or T cells enriched from blood (not recorded which). This TCR was sampled from a woman in her 30s with acute COVID-19. The J gene is TRBJ2-7, the V gene TRBV10-2; 7 bases line up with TRBD2. CDR3 sequence reads: CASGRGDLGEQYF. CDR3 sequence (DNA): TGCGCCAGCGGACGGGGGGACCTTGGGGAGCAGTACTTC.